The 20 T cell receptor beta chains given below trace back to one sample, sequenced in a study of tumor-infiltrating lymphocytes in primary liver carcinoma. Researchers drew blood RNA from unsorted whole blood and extracted germline DNA as well. With roughly 500 ng total RNA as template and a constant-region primer, TCR beta cDNA was made. Slightly modified ARM-PCR, run as three nested multiplex PCR rounds, produced the TCR beta libraries. The opening two PCR rounds, ten to eleven cycles each, paired TRBV1-TRBV30 forward primers with a C-beta reverse primer. TCRdb reprocessed the multiplex PCR reads with MiXCR, giving one entry per CDR3 protein. The profile covers about 310,000 distinct CDR3 sequences, with more than 55% appearing a single time and about a sixth taken by the ten largest. Source material: peripheral blood. These receptors were obtained from a woman in her 30s with primary liver carcinoma and hepatitis B virus infection.

With regard to this clonotype: A much larger clone lies one base from this, so it may be a read error. This sequence joins TRBV29-1 and TRBJ2-1, with 9 bases matching TRBD2. The V segment lost 8 bases and the J segment 13 bases; nucleotides outside the gene matches: 15. This CDR3 is built from 13 residues. CDR1 is SQVTM and CDR2 is ANQGSEA in the germline V gene. The CDR3 region is CSRGTASGMQQFF. The CDR3 DNA reads TGCAGCAGGGGAACGGCTAGCGGGATGCAACAGTTCTTC.

A few counts support this clonotype. A clone one base away is much larger, so this may be a read error. V and J are TRBV11-2 and TRBJ2-4, with 7 bases that match TRBD2. There are 16 residues in the CDR3. The germline gives CDR1 SGHAT, CDR2 FQNNGV. In nucleotides, the CDR3 is TGTGTCAGCAGCTTAGTCCCCCTTACAGCGGGGAACATTCAGTACTTC. As protein: CVSSLVPLTAGNIQYF.

Note on this clonotype: A read error may be the cause here, since a much bigger clone is one base away. The chain couples TRBV29-1 to TRBJ2-2; the D gene is possibly TRBD1 (5 bases). This CDR3 is built from 13 residues. Germline V gives CDR1 SQVTM, CDR2 ANQGSEA. The CDR3 sequence: CSVKDTYTAELFF. The CDR3 nucleotides are TGCAGCGTTAAGGACACCTACACCGCGGAGCTGTTTTTT.

In the case of this clonotype: One end of the junction is discordant with germline, which a read error may explain. This chain connects TRBV6-6 to TRBJ2-7; 12 bases line up with TRBD2. Germline CDR1 MNHNY, CDR2 SVGAGI (reference sequence). CDR3 size: 13 residues. CDR3 in DNA: TGTGCCAGCAGTTACTCGTGGACTAGCGGGACGGACTTC. Translated, it gives CASSYSWTSGTDF.

Of note for this clonotype: Likely a read error: the CDR3 ends without its conserved phenylalanine or tryptophan. The chain employs TRBV11-3 and TRBJ2-7; D not certain. V shed 5 bases and J shed 10 bases, with 18 bases lying between them. Germline CDR1 reads SGHNT; CDR2 reads YENEEA. This CDR3 has 13 amino acids. CDR3 nucleotide sequence: TGTGCCAGCAGCCCTGAAGCTCCCTCCGAACAGTACCTC. Translation: CASSPEAPSEQYL.

This clonotype was seen ten or more times. The chain joins TRBV11-1 to TRBJ2-7; D is undetermined. The V end lost 3 bases, the J end lost 3 bases, and 3 bases lay between the germline ends. In germline, CDR1 is SGHAT, CDR2 FQDESV (reference sequence). This CDR3 has 11 residues. The CDR3 region is CASSFDYEQYF. The CDR3 bases are TGTGCCAGCAGCTTCGACTACGAGCAGTACTTC. The entire variable domain, with the rest obtained from reference TRBV11-1 and TRBJ2-7, is as follows: EAEVAQSPRYKITEKSQAVAFWCDPISGHATLYWYRQILGQGPELLVQFQDESVVDDSQLPKDRFSAERLKGVDSTLKIQPAELGDSAMYLCASSFDYEQYFGPGTRLTVT.

This clonotype was recorded a few times. V gene TRBV4-1 combines with J gene TRBJ1-4; 7 bases agree with TRBD1. V was pared by 4 bases and J by 0 bases, with 2 bases of the junction left unmatched. The CDR3 covers 15 residues. The germline CDR1 and CDR2 sequences are MGHRA and YSYEKL. The CDR3 nucleotides are TGCGCCAGCAGCCGGGGACAGACAACTAATGAAAAACTGTTTTTT. Amino acids: CASSRGQTTNEKLFF.

This clonotype was seen once. An end of the junction does not agree with germline; a read error may underlie this. The chain recombines TRBV12-3 or TRBV12-4 with TRBJ2-1; 10 bases agree with TRBD2. The CDR3 is made up of 15 amino acids. The CDR3 DNA follows: TGTGCCAGCATACCAGCGGGAGGGCCCTACAATGAGCAATTCTTC. Its protein is CASIPAGGPYNEQFF.

The rearrangement links TRBV29-1 to TRBJ2-1; no firm D call. V lost 2 bases and J lost 12, with 23 bases in between. Germline CDR1 SQVTM, CDR2 ANQGSEA. The CDR3 spans 15 residues. The CDR3 coding sequence is TGCAGCGTTGAAAATGGGTTCTTTGGCCTATACGTGCAGTTCTTC. It encodes CSVENGFFGLYVQFF.

This clonotype occurred a few times. CDR3 region: CASRLGRLTEAFF. In DNA, the CDR3 is TGTGCCAGCAGGCTGGGACGCCTCACTGAAGCTTTCTTT. The chain recombines TRBV6-2 or TRBV6-3 with TRBJ1-1; a possible D gene is TRBD1 (5 bases). This CDR3 contains 13 residues. CDR1 is MNHEY, CDR2 SVGEGT, per germline. Trimming pared 6 bases from V and 4 bases from J, leaving 12 bases between.

The chain couples TRBV11-2 to TRBJ2-2, with D uncertain. The CDR3 consists of 13 residues. Trimming left V 5 bases short and J 6 bases short, with 10 bases between. Per the germline V gene, CDR1 is SGHAT and CDR2 is FQNNGV. The CDR3 reads CASSQGVAGELFF. In DNA, the CDR3 is TGTGCCAGCAGCCAAGGTGTGGCCGGGGAGCTGTTTTTT.

Turning to this clonotype: This may stem from a read error, because a much larger clone lies one nucleotide away. The chain has TRBV11-2 and TRBJ1-4; D gene unclear. The CDR3 spans 13 residues. Looked up from germline, CDR1 is SGHAT and CDR2 is FQNNGV. The CDR3 DNA is TGTGTCAGCAGCTTAGTCGTAGGTGAAAAACTGTTTTTT. As protein: CVSSLVVGEKLFF.

The gene calls are TRBV28 and TRBJ2-7; D call uncertain. The CDR3 has 14 residues. V was clipped by 5 bases and J by 3 bases, with 14 bases between them. CDR1 MDHEN and CDR2 SYDVKM come from the germline V gene. CDR3 protein: CASSPLDTYYEQYF. For the CDR3, the DNA is TGTGCCAGCAGTCCACTCGACACTTACTACGAGCAGTACTTC.

This clonotype was seen only once. The junction shows a germline mismatch at one end, possibly a read error. The V call is TRBV12-3 or TRBV12-4, the J call TRBJ1-5, with D perhaps matching TRBD1 (5 bases). The CDR3 is made up of 13 amino acids. In DNA form, the CDR3 reads TGTGCCAGCAGTAAAGGGACGGCTCAGCGCCAGCATTTT. It yields the protein CASSKGTAQRQHF.

The chain is built from TRBV6-2 or TRBV6-3 and TRBJ2-7, with D perhaps matching TRBD2 (5 bases). V gave up 7 bases and J gave up 2 bases, with 15 bases separating them. The CDR3 runs to 14 residues. Germline CDR1 reads MNHEY; CDR2 reads SVGEGT. Here the CDR3 DNA reads TGTGCCAGCACCAGACCAGGAGGCCCCTACGAGCAGTACTTC. This codes for CASTRPGGPYEQYF.

This clonotype was observed at least ten times. CDR3 nucleotide sequence: TGTGCCAGCAGTTACGGTGGGGGGGGGGTCTACGAGCAGTACTTC. This translates into CASSYGGGGVYEQYF. The gene calls are TRBV6-5 and TRBJ2-7; 7 bases align to TRBD2. The germline V gene has CDR1 MNHEY and CDR2 SVGAGI. The CDR3 is 15 residues long. J lost 3 bases, V lost 2 bases, and 7 bases had no gene match.

On this clonotype: One end of the junction varies from germline; a read error may be responsible. V gene TRBV12-3 or TRBV12-4 combines with J gene TRBJ2-7; D possibly corresponds to TRBD2 (6 bases). This CDR3 has 14 amino acids. CDR3 sequence: CVSNLGTAAYEQYF. The CDR3 nucleotides are TGTGTCAGCAATTTAGGGACTGCGGCCTACGAGCAGTACTTC.

On this clonotype: This may arise from a read error, as a much more abundant clone is one base away. This chain connects TRBV29-1 to TRBJ2-5; D uncertain. Germline V lookup: CDR1 SQVTM, CDR2 ANQGSEA. CDR3 size: 11 residues. The CDR3 region is CSVVGVEIQYF. DNA for the CDR3: TGCAGCGTTGTTGGAGTAGAGATCCAGTACTTC. The full variable domain, rest sourced from reference TRBV29-1 and TRBJ2-5, is SAVISQKPSRDICQRGTSLTIQCQVDSQVTMMFWYRQQPGQSLTLIATANQGSEATYESGFVIDKFPISRPNLTFSTLTVSNMSPEDSSIYLCSVVGVEIQYFGPGTRLLVL.

About this clonotype: This could be a read error, since a much larger clone is one nucleotide away. The genes are TRBV6-2 or TRBV6-3 and TRBJ2-5, with 12 bases matching TRBD2. The CDR3 runs 15 residues. The junction had 8 bases not matched to a gene; V was cut back by 6 bases and J by 6 bases. Germline CDR1 MNHEY, CDR2 SVGEGT. The CDR3 DNA reads as TGTGCCAGCAGATACGGACTAGCGGGAATACAGACCCAGTACTTC. It codes for CASRYGLAGIQTQYF.

This clonotype has ten or more counts. The CDR3, as DNA: TGCGCCAGCAGCCAAGATCTCGCGGGGGCACCACCATCATACTATGGCTACACCTTC. Translation: CASSQDLAGAPPSYYGYTF. The rearrangement joins TRBV4-1 to TRBJ1-2; tentative D call: TRBD1 (6 bases). This CDR3 is 19 amino acids long. Trimming pared 0 bases from V and 3 bases from J, leaving 23 bases between. Germline V gene lookup returns CDR1 MGHRA and CDR2 YSYEKL.